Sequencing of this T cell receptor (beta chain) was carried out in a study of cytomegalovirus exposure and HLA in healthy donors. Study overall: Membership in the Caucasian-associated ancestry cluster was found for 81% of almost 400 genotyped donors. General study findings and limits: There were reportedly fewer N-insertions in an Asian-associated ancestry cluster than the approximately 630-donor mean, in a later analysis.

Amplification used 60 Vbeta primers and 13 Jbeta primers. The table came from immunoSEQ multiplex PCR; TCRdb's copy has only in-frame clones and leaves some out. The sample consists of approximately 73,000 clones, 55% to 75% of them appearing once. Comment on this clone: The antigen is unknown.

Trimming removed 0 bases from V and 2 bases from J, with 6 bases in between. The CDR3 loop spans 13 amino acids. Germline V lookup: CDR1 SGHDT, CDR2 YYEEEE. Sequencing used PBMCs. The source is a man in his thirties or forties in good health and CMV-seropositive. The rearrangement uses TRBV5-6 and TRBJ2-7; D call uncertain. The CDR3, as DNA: TGTGCCAGCAGCTTGGACAGAGCCTACGAGCAGTACTTC. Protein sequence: CASSLDRAYEQYF.